Sequencing of this TCR beta chain was carried out in a study of technical replicates of blood from several donors. Measured with immunoSEQ multiplex PCR; TCRdb has only the in-frame clones, and not every one. The data hold approximately 12,000 clones, with 79% observed a single time. The CDR3 totals 13 residues. Trimming stripped 3 bases from V and 4 bases from J, with 8 bases between. Germline V lookup: CDR1 SGHRS, CDR2 YFSETQ. The source is a human donor in good health. The chain is built from TRBV5-1 and TRBJ2-1, with unresolved D. Sequencing input: PBMCs. The CDR3, as DNA: TGCGCCAGCAGCTCCTCCCAGTACAATGAGCAGTTCTTC. This translates into CASSSSQYNEQFF.